One sample yielded the 4 T cell receptor beta chains listed below, sequenced in a study of blood T cell repertoires in COVID-19. Measured with immunoSEQ multiplex PCR; TCRdb has only the in-frame clones, and not every one. In the table there are approximately 110,000 clones, around nine tenths of which are singletons. Input material: peripheral blood. Receptors were obtained from a man in his fifties or sixties with COVID-19, enrolled during active disease.

Here the CDR3 reads CASSQEDRGRETQYF. For the CDR3, the DNA is TGCGCCAGCAGCCAAGAGGACAGGGGGCGGGAGACCCAGTACTTC. The V and J genes are TRBV4-1 and TRBJ2-5, with TRBD1 matching 11 bases. Trimming removed 0 bases from V and 5 bases from J; junction bases left unmatched: 2. The CDR3 consists of 15 residues. The germline CDR1 and CDR2 sequences are MGHRA and YSYEKL.

This chain joins TRBV6-5 and TRBJ1-2; 9 bases map to TRBD1. After removal of 9 bases from V and 0 bases from J, the junction contained 2 bases not matched to a gene. This CDR3 spans 13 amino acids. Germline CDR1 MNHEY, CDR2 SVGAGI. Here the CDR3 reads CASRQGANYGYTF. The CDR3, as DNA: TGTGCCAGTAGACAGGGGGCTAACTATGGCTACACCTTC.

This chain uses TRBV3-1 (or the pseudogene TRBV3-2) with TRBJ2-7; TRBD1 agrees at 11 bases. Germline V gene sequence: CDR1 LGHDT, CDR2 YNNKEL (reference sequence). The CDR3 spans 14 residues. Trimming at V came to 1 base and at J to 6 bases, leaving 2 bases not matched to a gene. CDR3: CASSQGTGGGEQYF. CDR3 sequence (DNA): TGTGCCAGCAGCCAAGGGACAGGGGGCGGCGAGCAGTACTTC.

The chain employs TRBV4-1 and TRBJ1-4; unclear D gene. The CDR3 totals 16 residues. V was cut by 1 base and J by 5 bases, with 14 bases left in between. CDR1 MGHRA and CDR2 YSYEKL come from the germline V gene. CDR3 loop: CASSQVVSSGNEKLFF. The CDR3 bases are TGCGCCAGCAGCCAAGTGGTCAGCTCGGGAAATGAAAAACTGTTTTTT.